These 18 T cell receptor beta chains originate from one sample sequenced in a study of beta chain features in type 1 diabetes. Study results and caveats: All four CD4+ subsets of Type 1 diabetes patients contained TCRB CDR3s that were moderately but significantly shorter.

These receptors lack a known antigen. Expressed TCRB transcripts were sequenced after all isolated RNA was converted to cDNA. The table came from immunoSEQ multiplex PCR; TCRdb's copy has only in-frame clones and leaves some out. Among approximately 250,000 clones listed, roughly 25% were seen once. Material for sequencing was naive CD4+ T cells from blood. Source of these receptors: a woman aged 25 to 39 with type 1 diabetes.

This chain's CDR3 is CASSLSDTEAFF. In nucleotides, the CDR3 is TGTGCCAGCAGTTTATCGGACACTGAAGCTTTCTTT. The rearrangement links TRBV6-6 to TRBJ1-1; D is undetermined. Per germline, CDR1 MNHNY and CDR2 SVGAGI (reference sequence). The length of the CDR3 is 12 residues. Trimming left V 4 bases short and J 3 bases short, with 6 bases between.

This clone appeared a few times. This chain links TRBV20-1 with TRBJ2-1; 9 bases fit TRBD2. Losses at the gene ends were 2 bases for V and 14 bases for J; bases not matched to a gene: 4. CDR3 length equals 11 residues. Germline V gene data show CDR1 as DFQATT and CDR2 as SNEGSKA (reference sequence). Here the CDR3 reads CSARWGLAKFF. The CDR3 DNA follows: TGCAGTGCTAGATGGGGACTAGCTAAGTTCTTC.

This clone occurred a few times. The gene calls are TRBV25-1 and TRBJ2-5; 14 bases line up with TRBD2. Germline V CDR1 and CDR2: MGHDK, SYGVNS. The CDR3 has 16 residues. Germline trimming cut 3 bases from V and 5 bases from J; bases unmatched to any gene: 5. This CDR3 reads CASSEGLAGAGETQYF. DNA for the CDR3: TGTGCCAGCAGTGAGGGACTAGCGGGAGCTGGGGAGACCCAGTACTTC.

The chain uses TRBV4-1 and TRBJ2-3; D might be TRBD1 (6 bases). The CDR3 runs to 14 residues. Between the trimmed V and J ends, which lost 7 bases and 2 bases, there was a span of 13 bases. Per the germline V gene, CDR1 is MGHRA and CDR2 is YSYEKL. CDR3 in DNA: TGCGCCAGCAAACCGGGACACACCACAGATACGCAGTATTTT. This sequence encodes CASKPGHTTDTQYF.

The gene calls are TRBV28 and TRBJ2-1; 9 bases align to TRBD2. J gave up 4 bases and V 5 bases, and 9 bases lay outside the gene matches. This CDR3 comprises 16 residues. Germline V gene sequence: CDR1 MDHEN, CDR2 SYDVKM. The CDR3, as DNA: TGTGCCAGCAGTAATAGCGGGAGTAAGGGTTACAATGAGCAGTTCTTC. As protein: CASSNSGSKGYNEQFF. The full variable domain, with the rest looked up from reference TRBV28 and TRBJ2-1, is DVKVTQSSRYLVKRTGEKVFLECVQDMDHENMFWYRQDPGLGLRLIYFSYDVKMKEKGDIPEGYSVSREKKERFSLILESASTNQTSMYLCASSNSGSKGYNEQFFGPGTRLTVL.

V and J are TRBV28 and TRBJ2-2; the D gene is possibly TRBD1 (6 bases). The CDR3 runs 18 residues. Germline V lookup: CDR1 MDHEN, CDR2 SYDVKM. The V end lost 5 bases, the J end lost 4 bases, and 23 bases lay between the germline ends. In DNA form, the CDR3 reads TGTGCCAGCAGTACCTCATATCGGGACAATCATAGCACCGGGGAGCTGTTTTTT. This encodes CASSTSYRDNHSTGELFF.

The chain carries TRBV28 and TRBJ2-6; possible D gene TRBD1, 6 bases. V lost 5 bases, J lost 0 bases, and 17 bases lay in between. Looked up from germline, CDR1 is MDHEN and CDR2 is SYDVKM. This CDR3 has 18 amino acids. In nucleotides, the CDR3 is TGTGCCAGCAGTGAATTCCGACAGGCTGTCTCTGGGGCCAACGTCCTGACTTTC. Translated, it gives CASSEFRQAVSGANVLTF.

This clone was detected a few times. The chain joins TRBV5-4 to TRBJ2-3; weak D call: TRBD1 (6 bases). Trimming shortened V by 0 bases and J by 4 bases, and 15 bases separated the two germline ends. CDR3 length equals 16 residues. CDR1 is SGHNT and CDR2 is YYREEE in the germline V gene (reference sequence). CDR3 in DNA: TGTGCCAGCAGCTTGGATCCACAGGGATTAGCAGATACGCAGTATTTT. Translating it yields CASSLDPQGLADTQYF. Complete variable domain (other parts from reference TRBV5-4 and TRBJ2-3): ETGVTQSPTHLIKTRGQQVTLRCSSQSGHNTVSWYQQALGQGPQFIFQYYREEENGRGNFPPRFSGLQFPNYSSELNVNALELDDSALYLCASSLDPQGLADTQYFGPGTRLTVL.

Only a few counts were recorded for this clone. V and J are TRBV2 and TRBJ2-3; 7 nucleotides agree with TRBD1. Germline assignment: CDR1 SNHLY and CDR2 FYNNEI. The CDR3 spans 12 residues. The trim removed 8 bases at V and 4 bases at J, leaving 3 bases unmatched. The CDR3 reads CASDRVSDTQYF. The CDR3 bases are TGTGCCAGCGACAGGGTTTCAGATACGCAGTATTTT.

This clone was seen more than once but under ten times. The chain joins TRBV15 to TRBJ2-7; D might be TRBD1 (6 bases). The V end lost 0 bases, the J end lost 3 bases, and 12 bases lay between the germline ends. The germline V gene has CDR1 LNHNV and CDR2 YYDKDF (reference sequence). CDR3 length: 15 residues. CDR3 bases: TGTGCCACCAGCAGAGATGTCACAGGGTTCTACGAGCAGTACTTC. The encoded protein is CATSRDVTGFYEQYF.

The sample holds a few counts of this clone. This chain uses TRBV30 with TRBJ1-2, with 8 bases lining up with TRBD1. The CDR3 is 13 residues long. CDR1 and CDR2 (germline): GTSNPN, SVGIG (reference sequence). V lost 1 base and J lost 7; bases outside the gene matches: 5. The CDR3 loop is CAWSGRDRTGYTF. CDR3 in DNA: TGTGCCTGGAGTGGGAGGGACAGGACTGGCTACACCTTC.

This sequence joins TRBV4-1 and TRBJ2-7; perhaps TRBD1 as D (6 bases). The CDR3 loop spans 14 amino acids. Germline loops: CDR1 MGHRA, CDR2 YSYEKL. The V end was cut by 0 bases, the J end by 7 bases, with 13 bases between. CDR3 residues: CASSQEASQGEQYF. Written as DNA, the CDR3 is TGCGCCAGCAGCCAAGAAGCTTCTCAGGGGGAGCAGTACTTC.

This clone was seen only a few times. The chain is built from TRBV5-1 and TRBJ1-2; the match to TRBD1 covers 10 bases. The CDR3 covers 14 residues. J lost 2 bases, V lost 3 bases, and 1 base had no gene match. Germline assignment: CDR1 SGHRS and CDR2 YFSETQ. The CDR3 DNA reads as TGCGCCAGCAGCTGGGGACAGGGGAACTATGGCTACACCTTC. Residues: CASSWGQGNYGYTF.

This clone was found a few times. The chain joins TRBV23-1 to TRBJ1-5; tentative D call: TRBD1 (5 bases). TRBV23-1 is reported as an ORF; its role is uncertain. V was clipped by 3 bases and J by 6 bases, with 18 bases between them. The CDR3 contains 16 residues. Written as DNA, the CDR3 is TGCGCCAGCAGTCAGGGTACAGGAATGGTGCGTCAGCCCCAGCATTTT. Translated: CASSQGTGMVRQPQHF.

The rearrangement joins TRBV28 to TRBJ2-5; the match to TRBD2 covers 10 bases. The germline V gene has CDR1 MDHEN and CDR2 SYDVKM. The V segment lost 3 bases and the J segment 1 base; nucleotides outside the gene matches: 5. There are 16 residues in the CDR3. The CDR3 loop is CASSFGASGSQETQYF. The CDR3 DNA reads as TGTGCCAGCAGTTTTGGGGCTAGCGGGAGCCAAGAGACCCAGTACTTC.

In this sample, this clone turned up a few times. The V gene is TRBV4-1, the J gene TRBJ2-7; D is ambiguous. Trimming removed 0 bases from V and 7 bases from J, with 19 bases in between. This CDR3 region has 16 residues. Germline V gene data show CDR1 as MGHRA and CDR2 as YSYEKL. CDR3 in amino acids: CASSQERVFRDEEQYF. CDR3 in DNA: TGCGCCAGCAGCCAAGAAAGAGTTTTTCGAGATGAAGAGCAGTACTTC.

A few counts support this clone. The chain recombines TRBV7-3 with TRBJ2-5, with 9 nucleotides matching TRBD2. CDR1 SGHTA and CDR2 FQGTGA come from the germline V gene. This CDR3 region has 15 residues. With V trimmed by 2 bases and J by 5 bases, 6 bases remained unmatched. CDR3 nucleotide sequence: TGTGCCAGCAGCTTAGGGACTAGCAAGTTTGAGACCCAGTACTTC. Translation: CASSLGTSKFETQYF.

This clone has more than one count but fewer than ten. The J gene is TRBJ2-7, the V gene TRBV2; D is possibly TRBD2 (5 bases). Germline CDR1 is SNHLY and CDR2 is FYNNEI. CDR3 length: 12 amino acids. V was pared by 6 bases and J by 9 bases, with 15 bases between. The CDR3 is CASRFLRVLQYF. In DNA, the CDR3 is TGTGCCAGCAGATTCCTGCGGGTCTTGCAGTACTTC.